This T cell receptor (beta chain) appears in the sequencing data of a study of OX40 agonist ivuxolimab in advanced cancers. Study summary: A male proportion of 82.7% was recorded, with mean age approximately 60 years and range about 23 to 90.

Method: immunoSEQ multiplex PCR; TCRdb's copy keeps in-frame clones and lacks some. The table has around 68,000 clones, roughly nine tenths seen once. The CDR3 covers 19 residues. V shed 4 bases, J shed 4 bases, and the junction held 20 bases outside the gene matches. Germline loops: CDR1 SGHNT, CDR2 YYREEE (reference sequence). Sequencing used CD4+ or CD8+ T cells sorted from blood, obtained in a trial of the OX40 agonist ivuxolimab. The rearrangement links TRBV5-4 to TRBJ2-5; 9 bases match TRBD2. The source is an adult with an advanced solid tumor such as melanoma, head and neck, liver or kidney cancer. CDR3 sequence reads: CASSQDLGGRAGVGETQYF. CDR3 DNA sequence: TGTGCCAGCAGCCAAGATTTGGGCGGGAGGGCCGGCGTAGGAGAGACCCAGTACTTC.